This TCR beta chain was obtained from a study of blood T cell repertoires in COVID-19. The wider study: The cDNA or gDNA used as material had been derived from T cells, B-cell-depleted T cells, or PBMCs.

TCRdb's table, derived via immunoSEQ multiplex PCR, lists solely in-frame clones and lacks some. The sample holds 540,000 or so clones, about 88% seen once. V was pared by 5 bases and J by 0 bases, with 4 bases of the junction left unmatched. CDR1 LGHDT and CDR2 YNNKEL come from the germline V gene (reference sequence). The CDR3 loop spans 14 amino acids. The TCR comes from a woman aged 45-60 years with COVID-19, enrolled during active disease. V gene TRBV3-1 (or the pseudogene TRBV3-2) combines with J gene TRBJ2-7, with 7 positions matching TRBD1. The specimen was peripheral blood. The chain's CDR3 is CASSYGDSSYEQYF. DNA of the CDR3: TGTGCCAGCAGCTATGGGGACAGCTCCTACGAGCAGTACTTC.